This TCR beta chain was observed in a study of control samples from healthy donors and cancer patients (TCRdb year 2020). Library preparation employed the immunoSEQ multiplex PCR assay. The clones in this table, taken by TCRdb from immuneACCESS, are in-frame only. Not every clone is retained; where verified, under half of the shortfall comes from an unresolved V gene, and the cause of the rest is unknown. In this sample the table shows about 82,000 clones, roughly 90% of which occur a single time. Jointly, the top ten make up approximately 7% of the sample. The V end loses 0 bases and the J end loses 5 bases, and a stretch of 10 bases separates them. Including the terminal cysteine and phenylalanine, the CDR3 comprises 13 residues. Only the CDR3 region is kept as DNA, spanning 39 bases read in frame from base 1. The CDR1 and CDR2 encoded by the germline V gene (reference sequence) are GTSNPN and SVGIG.

As for this clone: It lacks a known antigen. Nothing much larger sits one base from this clone, and base qualities are not available.

The sequencing sample was made of blood. This TCR was sampled from a man aged 50-60 years in good health. The chain is made from TRBV30 and TRBJ2-5; a confident D gene designation cannot be given. In nucleotide form, the sequence is TGTGCCTGGAGTGTACGCGTAATCGAGACCCAGTACTTC. This sequence encodes CAWSVRVIETQYF.